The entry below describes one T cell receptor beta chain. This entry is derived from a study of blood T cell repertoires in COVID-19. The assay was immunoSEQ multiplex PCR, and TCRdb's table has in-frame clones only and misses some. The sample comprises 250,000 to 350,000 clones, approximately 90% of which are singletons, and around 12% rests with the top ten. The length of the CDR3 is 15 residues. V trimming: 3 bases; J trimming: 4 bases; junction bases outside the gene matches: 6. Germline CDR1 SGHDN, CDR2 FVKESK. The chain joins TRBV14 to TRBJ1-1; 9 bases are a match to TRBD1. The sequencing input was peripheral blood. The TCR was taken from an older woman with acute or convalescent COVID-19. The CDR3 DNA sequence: TGTGCCAGCAGCCACACAGGGGGCGTTGGCACTGAAGCTTTCTTT. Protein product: CASSHTGGVGTEAFF.